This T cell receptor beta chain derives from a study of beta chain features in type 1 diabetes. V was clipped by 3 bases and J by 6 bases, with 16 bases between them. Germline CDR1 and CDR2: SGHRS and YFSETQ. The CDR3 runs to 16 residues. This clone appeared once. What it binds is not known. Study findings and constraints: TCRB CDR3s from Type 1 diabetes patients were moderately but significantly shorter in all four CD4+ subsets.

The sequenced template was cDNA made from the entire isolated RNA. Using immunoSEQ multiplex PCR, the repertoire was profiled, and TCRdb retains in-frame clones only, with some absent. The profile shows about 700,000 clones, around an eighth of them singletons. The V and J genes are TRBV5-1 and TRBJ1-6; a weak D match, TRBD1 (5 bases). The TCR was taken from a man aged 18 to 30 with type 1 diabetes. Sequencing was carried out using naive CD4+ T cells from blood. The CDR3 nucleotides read TGCGCCAGCAGCTCGACAGTCCAGAATCTTAATTCACCCCTCCACTTT. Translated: CASSSTVQNLNSPLHF.